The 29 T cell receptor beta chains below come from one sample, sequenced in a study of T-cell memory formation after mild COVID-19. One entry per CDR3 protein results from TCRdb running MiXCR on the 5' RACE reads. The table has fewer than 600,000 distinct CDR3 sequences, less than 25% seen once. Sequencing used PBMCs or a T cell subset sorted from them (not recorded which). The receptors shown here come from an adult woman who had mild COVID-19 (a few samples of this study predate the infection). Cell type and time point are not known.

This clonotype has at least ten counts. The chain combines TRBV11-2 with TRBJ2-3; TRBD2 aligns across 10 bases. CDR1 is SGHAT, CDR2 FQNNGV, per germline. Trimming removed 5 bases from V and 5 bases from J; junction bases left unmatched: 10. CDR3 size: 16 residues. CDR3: CASSLKAGGPIDTQYF. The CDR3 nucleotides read TGTGCCAGCAGCCTAAAAGCGGGAGGGCCAATAGATACGCAGTATTTT.

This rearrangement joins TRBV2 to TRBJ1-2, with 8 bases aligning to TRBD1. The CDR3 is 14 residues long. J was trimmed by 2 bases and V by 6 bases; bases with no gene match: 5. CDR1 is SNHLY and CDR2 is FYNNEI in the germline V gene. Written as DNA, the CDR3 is TGTGCCAGCAGGGGGGACAGGACAAACTATGGCTACACCTTC. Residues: CASRGDRTNYGYTF.

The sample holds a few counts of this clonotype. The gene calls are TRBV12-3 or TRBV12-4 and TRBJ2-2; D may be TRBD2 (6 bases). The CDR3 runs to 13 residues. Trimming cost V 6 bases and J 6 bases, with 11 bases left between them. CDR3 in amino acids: CASRARRAGELFF. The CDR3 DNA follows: TGTGCCAGCAGGGCGAGGAGGGCCGGGGAGCTGTTTTTT.

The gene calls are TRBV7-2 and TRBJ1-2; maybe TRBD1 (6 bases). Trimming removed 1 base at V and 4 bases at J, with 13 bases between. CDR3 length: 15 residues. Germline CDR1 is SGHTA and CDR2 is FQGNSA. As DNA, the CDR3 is TGTGCCAGCAGCTTAGATACGGGGGGCTTCTATGGCTACACCTTC. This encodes CASSLDTGGFYGYTF.

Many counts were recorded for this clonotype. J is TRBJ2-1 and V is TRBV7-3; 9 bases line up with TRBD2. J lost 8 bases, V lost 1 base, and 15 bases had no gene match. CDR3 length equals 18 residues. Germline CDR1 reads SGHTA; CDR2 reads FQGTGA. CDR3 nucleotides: TGTGCCAGCAGCTTAAGGCCCGGTCGGCGGGGGGGTATTCATGAGCAGTTCTTC. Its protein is CASSLRPGRRGGIHEQFF.

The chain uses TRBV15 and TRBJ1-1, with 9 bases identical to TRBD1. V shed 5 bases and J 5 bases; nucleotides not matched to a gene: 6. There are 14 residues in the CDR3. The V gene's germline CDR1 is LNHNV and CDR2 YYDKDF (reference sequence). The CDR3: CATSGDRGLTEAFF. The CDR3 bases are TGTGCCACCAGCGGTGACAGGGGGTTAACTGAAGCTTTCTTT.

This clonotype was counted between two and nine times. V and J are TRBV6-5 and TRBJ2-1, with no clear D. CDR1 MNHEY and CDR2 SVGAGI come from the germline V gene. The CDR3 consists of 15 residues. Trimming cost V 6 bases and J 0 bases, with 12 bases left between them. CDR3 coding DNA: TGTGCCAGCAGCCGCAGTCTACCCTCCTACAATGAGCAGTTCTTC. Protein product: CASSRSLPSYNEQFF.

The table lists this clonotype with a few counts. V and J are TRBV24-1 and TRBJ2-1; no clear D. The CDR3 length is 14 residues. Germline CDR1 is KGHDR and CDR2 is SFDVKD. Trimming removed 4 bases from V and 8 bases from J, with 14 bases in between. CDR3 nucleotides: TGTGCCACCAGTGACGGGCAGATTGGCGATGAGCAGTTCTTC. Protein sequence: CATSDGQIGDEQFF.

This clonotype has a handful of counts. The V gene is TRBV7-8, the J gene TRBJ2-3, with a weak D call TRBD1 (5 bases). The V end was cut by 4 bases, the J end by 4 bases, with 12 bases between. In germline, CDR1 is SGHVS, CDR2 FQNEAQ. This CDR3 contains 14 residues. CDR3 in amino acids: CASSSQGKADTQYF. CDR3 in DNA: TGTGCCAGCAGCTCGCAGGGAAAGGCAGATACGCAGTATTTT.

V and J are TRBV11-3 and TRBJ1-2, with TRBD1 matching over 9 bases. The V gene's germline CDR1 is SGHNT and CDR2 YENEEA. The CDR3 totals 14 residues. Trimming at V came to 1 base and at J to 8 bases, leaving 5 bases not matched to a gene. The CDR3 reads CASSLARTGDGYTF. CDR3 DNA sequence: TGTGCCAGCAGCTTAGCCAGGACAGGGGACGGCTACACCTTC.

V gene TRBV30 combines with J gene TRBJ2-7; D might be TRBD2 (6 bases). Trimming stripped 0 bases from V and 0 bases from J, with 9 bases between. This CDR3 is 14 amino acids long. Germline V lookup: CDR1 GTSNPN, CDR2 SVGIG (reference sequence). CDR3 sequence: CAWSVTGSSYEQYF. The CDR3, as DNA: TGTGCCTGGAGTGTAACCGGGAGCTCCTACGAGCAGTACTTC. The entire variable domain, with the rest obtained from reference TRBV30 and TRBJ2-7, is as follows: SQTIHQWPATLVQPVGSPLSLECTVEGTSNPNLYWYRQAAGRGLQLLFYSVGIGQISSEVPQNLSASRPQDRQFILSSKKLLLSDSGFYLCAWSVTGSSYEQYFGPGTRLTVT.

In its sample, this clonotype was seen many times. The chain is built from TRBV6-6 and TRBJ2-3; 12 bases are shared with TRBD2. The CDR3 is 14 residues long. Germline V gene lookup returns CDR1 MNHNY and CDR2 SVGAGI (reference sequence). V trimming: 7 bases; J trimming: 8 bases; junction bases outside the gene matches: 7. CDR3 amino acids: CASTLAGGLGTQYF. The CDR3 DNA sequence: TGTGCCAGCACTCTAGCGGGAGGGCTGGGTACGCAGTATTTT.

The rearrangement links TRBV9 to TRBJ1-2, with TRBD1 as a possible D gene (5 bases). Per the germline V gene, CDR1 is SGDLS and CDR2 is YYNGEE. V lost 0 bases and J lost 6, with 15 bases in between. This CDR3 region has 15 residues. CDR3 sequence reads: CASSVEVGGWDGYTF. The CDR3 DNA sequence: TGTGCCAGCAGCGTAGAGGTCGGGGGATGGGATGGCTACACCTTC.

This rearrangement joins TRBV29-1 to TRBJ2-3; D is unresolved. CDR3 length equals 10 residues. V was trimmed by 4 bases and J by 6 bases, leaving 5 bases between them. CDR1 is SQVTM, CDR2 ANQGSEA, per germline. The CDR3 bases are TGCAGCGTTGTCTCCGATACGCAGTATTTT. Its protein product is CSVVSDTQYF.

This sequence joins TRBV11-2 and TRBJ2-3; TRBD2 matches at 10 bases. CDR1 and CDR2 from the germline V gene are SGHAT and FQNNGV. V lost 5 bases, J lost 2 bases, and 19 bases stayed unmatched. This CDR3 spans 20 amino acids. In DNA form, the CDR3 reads TGTGCCAGCAGCCTAAGACTGGTAGCGGGAGGTTACTTAGCCACAGATACGCAGTATTTT. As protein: CASSLRLVAGGYLATDTQYF. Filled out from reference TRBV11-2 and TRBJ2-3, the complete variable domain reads EAGVAQSPRYKIIEKRQSVAFWCNPISGHATLYWYQQILGQGPKLLIQFQNNGVVDDSQLPKDRFSAERLKGVDSTLKIQPAKLEDSAVYLCASSLRLVAGGYLATDTQYFGPGTRLTVL.

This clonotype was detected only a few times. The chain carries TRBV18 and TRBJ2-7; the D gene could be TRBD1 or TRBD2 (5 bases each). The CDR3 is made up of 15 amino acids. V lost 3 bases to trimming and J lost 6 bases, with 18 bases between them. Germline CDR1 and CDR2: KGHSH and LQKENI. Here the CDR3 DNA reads TGTGCCAGCTCACCGGTCGTGTCACCGGGGACCGAGCAGTACTTC. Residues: CASSPVVSPGTEQYF.

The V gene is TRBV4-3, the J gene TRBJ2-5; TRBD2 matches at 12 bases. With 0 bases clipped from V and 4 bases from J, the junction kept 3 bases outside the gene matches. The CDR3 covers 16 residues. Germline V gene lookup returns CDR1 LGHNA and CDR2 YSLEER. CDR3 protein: CASSQDLLAGGETQYF. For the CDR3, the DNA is TGCGCCAGCAGCCAAGACCTACTAGCGGGAGGAGAGACCCAGTACTTC.

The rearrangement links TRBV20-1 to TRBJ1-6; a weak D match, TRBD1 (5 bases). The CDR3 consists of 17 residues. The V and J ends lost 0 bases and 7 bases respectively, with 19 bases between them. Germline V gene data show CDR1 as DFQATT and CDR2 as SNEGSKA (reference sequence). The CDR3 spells CSARDGYLGRANSPLHF. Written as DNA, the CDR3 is TGCAGTGCTAGAGATGGATATTTGGGCAGGGCAAATTCACCCCTCCACTTT.

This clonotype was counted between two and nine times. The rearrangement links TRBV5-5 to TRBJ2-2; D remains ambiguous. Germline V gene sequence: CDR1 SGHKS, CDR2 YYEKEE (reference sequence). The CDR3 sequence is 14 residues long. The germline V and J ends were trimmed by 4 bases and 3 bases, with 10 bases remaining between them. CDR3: CASSANTYTGELFF. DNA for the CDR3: TGTGCCAGCAGCGCTAACACTTACACCGGGGAGCTGTTTTTT.

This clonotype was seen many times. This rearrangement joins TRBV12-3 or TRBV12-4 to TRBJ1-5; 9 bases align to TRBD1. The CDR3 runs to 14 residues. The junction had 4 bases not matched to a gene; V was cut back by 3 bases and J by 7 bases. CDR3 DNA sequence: TGTGCCAGCAGTTTGGGACAGGGAAGGCAGCCCCAGCATTTT. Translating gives CASSLGQGRQPQHF.

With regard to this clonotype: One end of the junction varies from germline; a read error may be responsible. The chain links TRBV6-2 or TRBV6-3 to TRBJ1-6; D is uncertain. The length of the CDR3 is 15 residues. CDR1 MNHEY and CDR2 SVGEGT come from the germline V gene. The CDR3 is CASSYRGPDISSLHF. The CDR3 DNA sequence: TGTGCCAGCAGTTACCGCGGGCCAGACATTTCATCCCTCCACTTT.

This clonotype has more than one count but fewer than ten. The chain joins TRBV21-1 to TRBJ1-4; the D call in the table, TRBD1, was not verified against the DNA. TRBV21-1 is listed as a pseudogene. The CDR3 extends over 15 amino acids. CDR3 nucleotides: TGTGCCAGCATCATACACGGGGATCCTAATGAAAAACTGTTTTTT. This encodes CASIIHGDPNEKLFF.

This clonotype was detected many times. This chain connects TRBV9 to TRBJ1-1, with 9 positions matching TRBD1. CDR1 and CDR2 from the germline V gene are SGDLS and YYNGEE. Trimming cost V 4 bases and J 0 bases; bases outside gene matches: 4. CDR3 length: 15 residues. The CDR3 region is CASSPGQGLNTEAFF. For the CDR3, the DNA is TGTGCCAGCAGCCCAGGACAGGGGCTGAACACTGAAGCTTTCTTT.

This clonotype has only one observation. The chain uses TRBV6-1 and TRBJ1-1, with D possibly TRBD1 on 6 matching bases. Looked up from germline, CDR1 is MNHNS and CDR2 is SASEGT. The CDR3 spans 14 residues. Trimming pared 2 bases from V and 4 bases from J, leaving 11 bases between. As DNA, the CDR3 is TGTGCCAGCAGTGAACCCGGGACAAGCACTGAAGCTTTCTTT. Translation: CASSEPGTSTEAFF.

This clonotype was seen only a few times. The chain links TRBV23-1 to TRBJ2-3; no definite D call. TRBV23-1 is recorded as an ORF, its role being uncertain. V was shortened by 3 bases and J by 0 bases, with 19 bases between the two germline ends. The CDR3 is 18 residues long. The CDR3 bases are TGCGCCAGCAGTCAGGGCGTATGGGATTTCTCTAGCACAGATACGCAGTATTTT. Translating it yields CASSQGVWDFSSTDTQYF.

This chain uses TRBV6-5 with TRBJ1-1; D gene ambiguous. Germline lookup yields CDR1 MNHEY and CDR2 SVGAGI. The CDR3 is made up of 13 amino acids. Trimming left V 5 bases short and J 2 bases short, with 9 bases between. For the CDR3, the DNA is TGTGCCAGCAGTCCCCTCATTAACACTGAAGCTTTCTTT. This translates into CASSPLINTEAFF.

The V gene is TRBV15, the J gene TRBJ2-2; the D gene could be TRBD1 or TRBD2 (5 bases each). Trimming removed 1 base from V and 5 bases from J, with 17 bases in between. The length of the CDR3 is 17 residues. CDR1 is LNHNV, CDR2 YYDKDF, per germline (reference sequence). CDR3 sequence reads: CATSRVWVGDDTGELFF. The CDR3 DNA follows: TGTGCCACCAGCAGAGTATGGGTGGGGGATGATACCGGGGAGCTGTTTTTT.

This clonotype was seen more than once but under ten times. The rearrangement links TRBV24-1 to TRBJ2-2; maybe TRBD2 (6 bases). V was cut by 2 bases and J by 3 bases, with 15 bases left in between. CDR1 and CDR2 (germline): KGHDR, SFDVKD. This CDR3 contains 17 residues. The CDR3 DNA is TGTGCCACCAGTGATTGGGAAACTAGCAAGGACACCGGGGAGCTGTTTTTT. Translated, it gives CATSDWETSKDTGELFF.

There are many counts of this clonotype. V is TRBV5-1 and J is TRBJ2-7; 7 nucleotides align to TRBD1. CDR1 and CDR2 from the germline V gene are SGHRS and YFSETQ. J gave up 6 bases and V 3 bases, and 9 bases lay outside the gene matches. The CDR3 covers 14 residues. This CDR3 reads CASSSRQGRGEQYF. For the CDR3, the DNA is TGCGCCAGCAGCTCCCGACAGGGTCGGGGCGAGCAGTACTTC.